The 29 T cell receptor beta chains below all came from one sample that was sequenced in a study of cytomegalovirus exposure and HLA in healthy donors listed by TCRdb under 2017. The library was generated by the immunoSEQ multiplex PCR assay. The multiplex PCR relied on a mix of 60 forward primers for TCR Vbeta segments and 13 reverse primers for TCR Jbeta segments. TCRdb limited this immuneACCESS table to in-frame rearrangements with V and J called. A share of clones is missing; checked studies link under half to unresolved V genes, and the rest is unexplained. Present in this sample are about 170,000 clones, roughly 76% of which were seen just once. Roughly 5% of the sample lies in the top ten. Specimen: PBMCs. All receptors derive from a woman under 30 in good health and CMV-seropositive.

The chain links TRBV29-1 to TRBJ2-5; the D gene is possibly TRBD2 (5 bases). V lost 0 bases and J lost 3, with 14 bases in between. The CDR3 is 15 residues long. Germline CDR1 is SQVTM and CDR2 is ANQGSEA. The CDR3 loop is CSVEDGRGPEETQYF. The CDR3 DNA is TGCAGCGTTGAAGATGGCCGGGGTCCCGAAGAGACCCAGTACTTC.

The rearrangement links TRBV13 to TRBJ1-1, with D perhaps matching TRBD1 (6 bases). V lost 5 bases, J lost 1 base, and 23 bases lay in between. This CDR3 has 18 residues. From germline, CDR1 is PRHDT and CDR2 FYEKMQ (reference sequence). The CDR3 spells CASSHQTGWGSKNTEAFF. The CDR3 coding sequence is TGTGCCAGCAGCCACCAAACAGGGTGGGGCTCAAAGAACACTGAAGCTTTCTTT.

This clone appeared a single time. The chain joins TRBV28 to TRBJ2-7; 10 bases align to TRBD1. V shed 10 bases, J shed 8 bases, and the junction held 14 bases outside the gene matches. Germline CDR1 MDHEN, CDR2 SYDVKM. CDR3 size: 14 residues. The CDR3 loop reads CATDSSGTGVKQYF. DNA for the CDR3: TGTGCCACCGATTCTTCCGGGACAGGGGTTAAGCAGTACTTC.

The chain links TRBV6-5 to TRBJ2-5; 7 positions match TRBD2. CDR1 MNHEY and CDR2 SVGAGI come from the germline V gene. This CDR3 spans 13 amino acids. With V trimmed by 2 bases and J by 7 bases, 4 bases remained unmatched. The CDR3 DNA sequence: TGTGCCAGCAGTTACGGGAGGGCCGGGACCCAGTACTTC. Translation gives CASSYGRAGTQYF.

The chain carries TRBV5-4 and TRBJ2-2; weak D call: TRBD2 (6 bases). The V gene lost 0 bases and the J gene lost 0 bases, with 9 bases spanning the gap. The CDR3 covers 16 residues. Germline values: CDR1 SGHNT, CDR2 YYREEE (reference sequence). CDR3 nucleotide sequence: TGTGCCAGCAGCTTGGGGGGGGAGGCGAACACCGGGGAGCTGTTTTTT. Translating gives CASSLGGEANTGELFF.

J is TRBJ1-6 and V is TRBV15; 10 nucleotides align to TRBD1. This CDR3 spans 15 amino acids. V gave up 6 bases and J gave up 9 bases; unmatched junction bases: 8. CDR1 is LNHNV, CDR2 YYDKDF, per germline (reference sequence). The CDR3 coding sequence is TGTGCCACCAGACCGGGACAGGGGACAGCTTCACCCCTCCACTTT. Translation gives CATRPGQGTASPLHF.

This chain links TRBV21-1 with TRBJ1-4; the table's D gene call, TRBD1, was not cross checked with the DNA. TRBV21-1 is a listed pseudogene. The CDR3 has 15 residues. The CDR3 region is CASSRPQGIHEKLFF. The CDR3, as DNA: TGTGCCAGCAGCCGACCACAGGGGATTCATGAAAAACTGTTTTTT.

V is TRBV18 and J is TRBJ1-5; 7 bases align to TRBD1. The germline CDR1 and CDR2 sequences are KGHSH and LQKENI. The CDR3 is made up of 16 amino acids. J was trimmed by 5 bases and V by 4 bases; bases with no gene match: 11. CDR3 protein: CASSQGVTGVDQPQHF. CDR3 DNA sequence: TGTGCCAGCTCACAAGGGGTAACAGGGGTCGATCAGCCCCAGCATTTT.

This chain uses TRBV6-6 with TRBJ1-5; D uncertain. Germline V gene data show CDR1 as MNHNY and CDR2 as SVGAGI (reference sequence). The CDR3 length is 13 residues. Trimming pared 5 bases from V and 4 bases from J, leaving 9 bases between. CDR3: CASSDTDNQPQHF. The CDR3 region has the DNA TGTGCCAGCAGTGACACAGATAATCAGCCCCAGCATTTT.

The chain has TRBV30 and TRBJ2-6; no clear D. Trimming removed 2 bases at V and 0 bases at J, with 5 bases between. Germline V CDR1 and CDR2: GTSNPN, SVGIG (reference sequence). The CDR3 extends over 14 amino acids. The CDR3 bases are TGTGCCTGGAGTTTCGTCTCTGGGGCCAACGTCCTGACTTTC. Translated, it gives CAWSFVSGANVLTF.

This clone was found a few times. The chain has TRBV11-2 and TRBJ1-1; D possibly corresponds to TRBD1 (6 bases). Germline assignment: CDR1 SGHAT and CDR2 FQNNGV. This CDR3 region has 13 residues. Trimming took off 5 bases at V and 1 base at J, with 8 bases between the two ends. The CDR3 nucleotides read TGTGCCAGCAGCCCACAGGGGAACACTGAAGCTTTCTTT. Translated: CASSPQGNTEAFF.

About this clone: This sample includes further DNA sequences coding for the same CDR3. The J gene is TRBJ1-1, the V gene TRBV10-3; 8 bases map to TRBD1. CDR1 is ENHRY, CDR2 SYGVKD, per germline. Germline trimming cut 6 bases from V and 0 bases from J; bases unmatched to any gene: 3. CDR3 length: 14 amino acids. CDR3 residues: CAISGQGMNTEAFF. CDR3 sequence (DNA): TGTGCCATCAGCGGACAGGGCATGAACACTGAAGCTTTCTTT.

V usage is TRBV19 and J usage is TRBJ1-3; D ambiguous. Germline V CDR1 and CDR2: LNHDA, SQIVND (reference sequence). This CDR3 has 16 residues. V was clipped by 6 bases and J by 4 bases, with 19 bases between them. Here the CDR3 reads CASSLPGVGGGNTIYF. The CDR3 DNA is TGTGCCAGTAGCCTGCCTGGGGTCGGAGGGGGAAACACCATATATTTT.

The chain has TRBV5-1 and TRBJ1-3, with 9 bases aligning to TRBD1. With 4 bases clipped from V and 8 bases from J, the junction kept 10 bases outside the gene matches. This CDR3 is 15 amino acids long. The V gene's germline CDR1 is SGHRS and CDR2 YFSETQ. Written as DNA, the CDR3 is TGCGCCAGCAGCAGAAGGGGGGACAGGGCTGACACCATATATTTT. Translated, it gives CASSRRGDRADTIYF.

The gene calls are TRBV23-1 and TRBJ1-1; the D gene is possibly TRBD1 (6 bases). TRBV23-1 is an ORF; its function is uncertain. The CDR3 has 15 amino acids. With 4 bases removed from V and 12 bases from J, the gap between germline ends came to 24 bases. DNA of the CDR3: TGCGCCAGCAGTCCCCCACCTGACAGGCCTTTTTTACCTTTCTTT. Translated, it gives CASSPPPDRPFLPFF.

The rearrangement joins TRBV9 to TRBJ2-1; 10 bases fit TRBD2. The J segment lost 8 bases and the V segment lost 3 bases, leaving 8 bases of the junction unmatched. The CDR3 covers 15 residues. CDR1 and CDR2 from the germline V gene are SGDLS and YYNGEE. In DNA, the CDR3 is TGTGCCAGCAGCGGTGGACTAGCGGCCCAGGATGAGCAGTTCTTC. Its protein product is CASSGGLAAQDEQFF.

This chain links TRBV4-2 with TRBJ1-5; D is perhaps TRBD1 (5 bases). The germline gives CDR1 LGHNA, CDR2 YNFKEQ. Trimming shortened V by 0 bases and J by 4 bases, and 13 bases separated the two germline ends. There are 16 residues in the CDR3. CDR3 residues: CASSQDIGTANQPQHF. CDR3 nucleotide sequence: TGTGCCAGCAGCCAAGATATTGGGACTGCAAATCAGCCCCAGCATTTT.

The chain has TRBV28 and TRBJ1-1; 7 bases map to TRBD1. This CDR3 is built from 16 residues. Germline V gives CDR1 MDHEN, CDR2 SYDVKM. Trimming at V came to 5 bases and at J to 1 base, leaving 10 bases not matched to a gene. This CDR3 reads CASSLNRGLTNTEAFF. CDR3 nucleotide sequence: TGTGCCAGCAGTCTAAACAGGGGTCTAACGAACACTGAAGCTTTCTTT.

This clone showed up just once. The CDR3: CASSLQGQVIYGYTF. CDR3 bases: TGTGCCAGCAGTTTACAGGGACAGGTTATCTATGGCTACACCTTC. The chain couples TRBV28 to TRBJ1-2; TRBD1 matches at 8 bases. Germline CDR1 reads MDHEN; CDR2 reads SYDVKM. With V trimmed by 2 bases and J by 4 bases, 6 bases remained unmatched. The CDR3 is made up of 15 amino acids.

The chain employs TRBV29-1 and TRBJ2-2, with TRBD2 identical over 12 bases. From germline, CDR1 is SQVTM and CDR2 ANQGSEA. This CDR3 contains 17 residues. The V gene end was trimmed by 6 bases and the J gene end by 5 bases; junction bases not matched to a gene: 13. This CDR3 reads CSVARTSGVRGTGELFF. CDR3 bases: TGCAGCGTCGCCAGGACTAGCGGGGTCAGAGGGACCGGGGAGCTGTTTTTT.

The gene calls are TRBV29-1 and TRBJ2-3; 7 positions match TRBD2. This CDR3 spans 13 amino acids. Trimming removed 4 bases from V and 6 bases from J; junction bases left unmatched: 7. Per the germline V gene, CDR1 is SQVTM and CDR2 is ANQGSEA. For the CDR3, the DNA is TGCAGCGTTGGGTCGGGGGGTTGGGATACGCAGTATTTT. Protein: CSVGSGGWDTQYF.

The gene calls are TRBV5-1 and TRBJ2-6; D is unresolved. The CDR3 contains 15 residues. The V end was cut by 5 bases, the J end by 4 bases, with 13 bases between. Germline CDR1 SGHRS, CDR2 YFSETQ. The CDR3 is CASSRSLVGANVLTF. The CDR3, as DNA: TGCGCCAGCAGTCGTAGCCTAGTCGGGGCCAACGTCCTGACTTTC. Combining the CDR3 with reference TRBV5-1 and TRBJ2-6 gives the whole variable domain KAGVTQTPRYLIKTRGQQVTLSCSPISGHRSVSWYQQTPGQGLQFLFEYFSETQRNKGNFPGRFSGRQFSNSRSEMNVSTLELGDSALYLCASSRSLVGANVLTFGAGSRLTVL.

Only one count was recorded for this clone. This rearrangement joins TRBV4-2 to TRBJ2-7; 8 bases fit TRBD1. Losses at the gene ends were 1 base for V and 3 bases for J; bases not matched to a gene: 5. The CDR3 runs to 15 residues. CDR1 and CDR2 (germline): LGHNA, YNFKEQ. The CDR3 coding sequence is TGTGCCAGCAGCCAAGTCAAGGGACAGGACTACGAGCAGTACTTC. Encoded protein: CASSQVKGQDYEQYF.

This chain uses TRBV7-6 with TRBJ2-5, with D unclear. V lost 1 base and J 3 bases, leaving 6 bases between the germline ends. The CDR3 consists of 13 residues. Per the germline V gene, CDR1 is SGHVS and CDR2 is FNYEAQ. CDR3 protein: CASSLESEETQYF. Written as DNA, the CDR3 is TGTGCCAGCAGCTTAGAATCGGAAGAGACCCAGTACTTC.

The chain uses TRBV13 and TRBJ2-7; TRBD2 matches 7 bases. The CDR3 runs to 14 residues. V was pared by 5 bases and J by 6 bases, with 10 bases of the junction left unmatched. From germline, CDR1 is PRHDT and CDR2 FYEKMQ (reference sequence). The CDR3 DNA sequence: TGTGCCAGCAGCCCACCCCATGAGCGGGGCGAGCAGTACTTC. Translation: CASSPPHERGEQYF.

The chain carries TRBV19 and TRBJ1-2, with TRBD1 matching 7 bases. Germline CDR1 LNHDA, CDR2 SQIVND (reference sequence). Germline trimming cut 8 bases from V and 2 bases from J; bases unmatched to any gene: 5. This CDR3 region has 13 residues. The CDR3 DNA reads TGTGCCAGTGAACAGGGGTTCAACTATGGCTACACCTTC. As protein: CASEQGFNYGYTF.

This chain links TRBV28 with TRBJ1-4, with D hard to call. Germline CDR1 reads MDHEN; CDR2 reads SYDVKM. V was cut by 5 bases and J by 13 bases, with 11 bases left in between. This CDR3 is built from 11 residues. CDR3 sequence: CASSEGSRLFF. The DNA for the CDR3 is TGTGCCAGCAGTGAGGGTTCTAGACTGTTTTTT.

The chain is built from TRBV6-6 and TRBJ2-5, with D tentatively TRBD1 (6 bases). TRBJ2-7 matches the DNA end more closely, so the J call is doubtful. CDR1 MNHNY and CDR2 SVGAGI come from the germline V gene (reference sequence). The CDR3 spans 15 residues. The CDR3 nucleotides are TGTGCCAGCAGTTACGACTCCGGGACATTCTACGAGCAGTACTTC. Translation: CASSYDSGTFYEQYF.

This clone has more than one count but fewer than ten. The rearrangement joins TRBV5-4 to TRBJ2-3; D call uncertain. Trimming stripped 0 bases from V and 0 bases from J, with 11 bases between. Germline lookup yields CDR1 SGHNT and CDR2 YYREEE (reference sequence). The CDR3 runs to 16 residues. Here the CDR3 reads CASSLEVALSTDTQYF. In DNA form, the CDR3 reads TGTGCCAGCAGCTTGGAAGTAGCACTTAGCACAGATACGCAGTATTTT.